The 19 T cell receptor beta chains given below trace back to one sample, sequenced in a study of blood T cell repertoires in COVID-19. Profiling relied on immunoSEQ multiplex PCR, and the TCRdb table lists in-frame clones only, not all of them. Of 190,000 or so clones listed, more than 75% are singletons. Material: peripheral blood. The origin of the receptors is a woman aged 18-30 years who had recovered from COVID-19.

The chain is built from TRBV7-2 and TRBJ2-2, with TRBD2 matching 10 bases. The CDR3 covers 15 residues. V lost 5 bases to trimming and J lost 7 bases; unmatched junction nucleotides: 7. CDR1 SGHTA and CDR2 FQGNSA come from the germline V gene. CDR3 sequence reads: CASSQRGGRFGELFF. CDR3 nucleotides: TGTGCCAGCAGCCAGCGGGGGGGACGCTTCGGGGAGCTGTTTTTT.

This clone has just one count. The chain uses TRBV5-5 and TRBJ2-5; D is unresolved. V dropped 2 bases and J dropped 3 bases, with 8 bases sitting between them. CDR1 is SGHKS, CDR2 YYEKEE, per germline (reference sequence). This CDR3 has 13 residues. CDR3 DNA sequence: TGTGCCAGCAGCTTAGGAGCTGAAGAGACCCAGTACTTC. As protein: CASSLGAEETQYF.

This rearrangement joins TRBV9 to TRBJ2-1; 9 positions match TRBD2. With 0 bases clipped from V and 13 bases from J, the junction kept 8 bases outside the gene matches. In germline, CDR1 is SGDLS, CDR2 YYNGEE. The CDR3 runs 14 residues. The CDR3 DNA sequence: TGTGCCAGCAGCGTAGGAATAGCGGGAGTTCTTCAGTTCTTC. Encoded protein: CASSVGIAGVLQFF.

The rearrangement links TRBV2 to TRBJ1-5, with 7 bases that match TRBD1. Unmatched junction bases numbered 8, after V lost 6 bases and J lost 0 bases. This CDR3 has 16 residues. From germline, CDR1 is SNHLY and CDR2 FYNNEI. Here the CDR3 reads CASRRMTGTSNQPQHF. In DNA form, the CDR3 reads TGTGCCAGCAGACGGATGACAGGGACTAGCAATCAGCCCCAGCATTTT.

This rearrangement joins TRBV5-8 to TRBJ2-1; D gene unclear. Germline CDR1 and CDR2: SGHTS and YDEGEE. There are 14 residues in the CDR3. Between the trimmed V and J ends, which lost 0 bases and 3 bases, there was a span of 7 bases. CDR3 sequence reads: CASSLGYLYNEQFF. The CDR3, as DNA: TGTGCCAGCAGCTTGGGCTACCTCTACAATGAGCAGTTCTTC.

Of note for this clone: This CDR3 is also generated by other DNA sequences in the sample. This chain joins TRBV6-1 and TRBJ1-4; the D is unclear. CDR1 and CDR2 from the germline V gene are MNHNS and SASEGT. The ends were cut back, 1 base at V and 2 bases at J, with 5 bases in the middle. The CDR3 sequence is 14 residues long. CDR3 protein: CASSEGGTNEKLFF. The DNA of the CDR3 is TGTGCCAGCAGTGAAGGAGGGACTAATGAAAAACTGTTTTTT.

The genes are TRBV15 and TRBJ2-1; 10 positions match TRBD1. Germline loops: CDR1 LNHNV, CDR2 YYDKDF (reference sequence). V dropped 3 bases and J dropped 2; count of bases not matched to a gene: 1. The CDR3 runs to 15 residues. In DNA form, the CDR3 reads TGTGCCACCAGCAGGGGACAGGGGACCTACAATGAGCAGTTCTTC. This translates into CATSRGQGTYNEQFF.

This rearrangement joins TRBV13 to TRBJ2-3; 12 bases line up with TRBD2. Germline-derived CDR1 and CDR2 are PRHDT and FYEKMQ (reference sequence). This CDR3 has 16 residues. After removal of 5 bases from V and 5 bases from J, the junction contained 8 bases not matched to a gene. DNA of the CDR3: TGTGCCAGCAGCAACCCCGGGACTAGCGGGCGAGATACGCAGTATTTT. As protein: CASSNPGTSGRDTQYF.

This clone was detected once. Different DNA sequences within this sample yield the same CDR3. The chain uses TRBV5-1 and TRBJ2-3, with 13 bases lining up with TRBD2. Trimming cost V 4 bases and J 3 bases; bases outside gene matches: 2. The CDR3 has 15 residues. The germline gives CDR1 SGHRS, CDR2 YFSETQ. CDR3 sequence: CASSLTSGGTDTQYF. The DNA of the CDR3 is TGCGCCAGCAGCCTGACTAGCGGGGGGACAGATACGCAGTATTTT.

A few counts support this clone. The chain joins TRBV9 to TRBJ2-7, with 12 bases that match TRBD2. The CDR3 has 13 amino acids. The ends lost 7 bases at V and 7 bases at J; junction bases unmatched: 6. Per the germline V gene, CDR1 is SGDLS and CDR2 is YYNGEE. CDR3 in DNA: TGTGCCAGCTTCGGACTAGCGGGACGGGAGCAGTACGTC. Translating it yields CASFGLAGREQYV.

The chain is built from TRBV28 and TRBJ2-7, with 7 bases fitting TRBD2. The CDR3 length is 15 residues. The V gene's germline CDR1 is MDHEN and CDR2 SYDVKM. V was clipped by 1 base and J by 0 bases; unmatched bases: 3. The CDR3, as DNA: TGTGCCAGCAGTTTATCCCAGCGGGGCTCCTACGAGCAGTACGTC. This gives the protein CASSLSQRGSYEQYV.

This chain connects TRBV24-1 to TRBJ2-7; 10 positions agree with TRBD2. The V gene's germline CDR1 is KGHDR and CDR2 SFDVKD. The length of the CDR3 is 16 residues. V lost 3 bases, J lost 0 bases, and 4 bases stayed unmatched. In DNA, the CDR3 is TGTGCCACCAGTGATCCGACTAGCGGGTACTCCTACGAGCAGTACTTC. Translating it yields CATSDPTSGYSYEQYF.

Here the CDR3 DNA reads TGTGCCAGCAGTGAAGCGGGCAGGGGGACAGGAAACACCATATATTTT. Its translation is CASSEAGRGTGNTIYF. The chain carries TRBV2 and TRBJ1-3; TRBD1 matches 7 bases. V dropped 0 bases and J dropped 4; count of bases not matched to a gene: 6. There are 16 residues in the CDR3. The germline V gene encodes CDR1 SNHLY and CDR2 FYNNEI. Based on the CDR3 plus reference TRBV2 and TRBJ1-3, the full variable domain is EPEVTQTPSHQVTQMGQEVILRCVPISNHLYFYWYRQILGQKVEFLVSFYNNEISEKSEIFDDQFSVERPDGSNFTLKIRSTKLEDSAMYFCASSEAGRGTGNTIYFGEGSWLTVV.

The gene calls are TRBV28 and TRBJ1-6, with D unresolved. Deletions cut 1 base from V and 3 bases from J, with 7 bases between. CDR3 length equals 15 residues. The germline V gene encodes CDR1 MDHEN and CDR2 SYDVKM. The CDR3 DNA reads as TGTGCCAGCAGTTTATCGGCAGGCTATAATTCACCCCTCCACTTT. It specifies CASSLSAGYNSPLHF.

This clone was counted only a few times. The CDR3 here is CASSPLAVRSYNEQFF. The CDR3 DNA follows: TGCGCCAGCAGCCCCCTAGCGGTGCGCTCCTACAATGAGCAGTTCTTC. The chain uses TRBV4-1 and TRBJ2-1; TRBD2 agrees at 7 bases. CDR1 and CDR2 from the germline V gene are MGHRA and YSYEKL. The ends lost 4 bases at V and 0 bases at J; junction bases unmatched: 6. CDR3 length equals 16 residues.

The chain uses TRBV7-2 and TRBJ2-5; D is possibly TRBD2 (5 bases). The ends were cut back, 2 bases at V and 5 bases at J, with 9 bases in the middle. This CDR3 comprises 13 residues. Per germline, CDR1 SGHTA and CDR2 FQGNSA. The CDR3 DNA is TGTGCCAGCAGCTTAATAGCGATCGAGACCCAGTACTTC. Translated: CASSLIAIETQYF.

V and J are TRBV7-5 and TRBJ2-5; TRBD2 is the table's D call and was not checked against the DNA. TRBV7-5 is a recognized pseudogene. The CDR3 has 14 amino acids. CDR3 amino acids: CVRTNRLAGETQYF. The DNA of the CDR3 is TGTGTCAGAACCAATCGGCTAGCGGGAGAGACCCAGTACTTC.

The chain carries TRBV19 and TRBJ2-2; 11 bases line up with TRBD1. The CDR3 runs 16 residues. Germline V gene data show CDR1 as LNHDA and CDR2 as SQIVND (reference sequence). V dropped 6 bases and J dropped 7; count of bases not matched to a gene: 10. DNA for the CDR3: TGTGCCAGTAGATCGACGGACAGGGGGCGGAGCGGGGAGCTGTTTTTT. This sequence encodes CASRSTDRGRSGELFF.

Concerning this clone: One end of the junction varies from germline; a read error may be responsible. The genes are TRBV30 and TRBJ1-5; no firm D call. CDR1 and CDR2 from the germline V gene are GTSNPN and SVGIG (reference sequence). There are 14 residues in the CDR3. The CDR3 coding sequence is TGTGCCTGGAGTGTACTAGGGCAGTACCAGCCCCGGCATTTT. The encoded protein is CAWSVLGQYQPRHF.